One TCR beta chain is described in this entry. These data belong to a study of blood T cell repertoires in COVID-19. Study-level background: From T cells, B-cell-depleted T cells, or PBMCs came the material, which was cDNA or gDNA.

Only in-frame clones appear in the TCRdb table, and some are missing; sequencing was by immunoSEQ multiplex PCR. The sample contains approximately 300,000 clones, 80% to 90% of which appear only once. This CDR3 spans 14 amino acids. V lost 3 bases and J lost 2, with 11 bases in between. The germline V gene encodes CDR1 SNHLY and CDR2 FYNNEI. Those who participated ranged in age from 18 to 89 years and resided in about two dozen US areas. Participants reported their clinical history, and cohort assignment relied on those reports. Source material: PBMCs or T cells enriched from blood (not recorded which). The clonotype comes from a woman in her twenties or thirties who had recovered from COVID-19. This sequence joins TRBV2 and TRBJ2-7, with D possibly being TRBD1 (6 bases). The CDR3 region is CASSDRTATYEQYF. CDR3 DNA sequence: TGTGCCAGCAGTGACAGGACAGCCACCTACGAGCAGTACTTC.